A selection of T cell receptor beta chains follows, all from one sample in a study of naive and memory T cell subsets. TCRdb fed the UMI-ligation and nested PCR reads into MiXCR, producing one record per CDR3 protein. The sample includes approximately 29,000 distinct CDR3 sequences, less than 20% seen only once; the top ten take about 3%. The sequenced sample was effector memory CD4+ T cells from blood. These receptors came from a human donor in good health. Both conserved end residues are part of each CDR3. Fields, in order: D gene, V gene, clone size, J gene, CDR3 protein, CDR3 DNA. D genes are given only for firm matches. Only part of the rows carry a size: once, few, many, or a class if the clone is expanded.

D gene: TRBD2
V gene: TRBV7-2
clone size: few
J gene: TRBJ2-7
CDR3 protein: CASSPEMAGVSYEQYF
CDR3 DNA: TGTGCCAGCAGCCCCGAAATGGCGGGAGTGTCCTACGAGCAGTACTTC

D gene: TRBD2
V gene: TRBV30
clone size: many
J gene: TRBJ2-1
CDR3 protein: CAWSDRRLPGGQFF
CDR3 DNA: TGTGCCTGGAGTGACCGTAGACTGCCGGGGGGGCAGTTCTTC

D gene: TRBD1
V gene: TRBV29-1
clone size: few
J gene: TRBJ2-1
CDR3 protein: CSVTGTGSYNEQFF
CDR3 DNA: TGCAGCGTTACCGGGACAGGGAGCTACAATGAGCAGTTCTTC

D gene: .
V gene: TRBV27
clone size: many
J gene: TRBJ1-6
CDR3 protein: CASSLPRGSVGRSPLHF
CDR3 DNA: TGTGCCAGCAGTTTACCCCGAGGCTCCGTGGGGAGGTCACCCCTCCACTTT

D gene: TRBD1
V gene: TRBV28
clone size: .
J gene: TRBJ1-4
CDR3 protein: CASSLDRVANEKLFF
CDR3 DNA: TGTGCCAGCAGTCTCGACAGGGTGGCTAATGAAAAACTGTTTTTT

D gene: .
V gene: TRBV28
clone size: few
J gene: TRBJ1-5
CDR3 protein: CASSPSMRGITPQHF
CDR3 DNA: TGTGCCAGCAGCCCAAGTATGAGGGGGATTACTCCCCAGCATTTT

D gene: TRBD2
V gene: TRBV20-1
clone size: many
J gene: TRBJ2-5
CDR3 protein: CSANDGTSGRRQETQYF
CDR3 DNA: TGCAGTGCAAACGACGGGACTAGCGGGAGGAGGCAAGAGACCCAGTACTTC

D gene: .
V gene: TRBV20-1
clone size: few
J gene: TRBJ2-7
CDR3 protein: CSALRGLHEQYF
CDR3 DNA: TGCAGTGCTTTACGGGGGCTTCACGAGCAGTACTTC

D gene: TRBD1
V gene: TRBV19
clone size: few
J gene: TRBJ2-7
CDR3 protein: CASSLRTGDEQYF
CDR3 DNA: TGTGCCAGTAGTTTAAGGACAGGGGACGAGCAGTACTTC

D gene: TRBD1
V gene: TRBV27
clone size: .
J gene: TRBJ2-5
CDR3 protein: CASSLSRQGLQETQYF
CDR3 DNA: TGTGCCAGCAGTCTTTCTAGACAGGGCCTACAAGAGACCCAGTACTTC

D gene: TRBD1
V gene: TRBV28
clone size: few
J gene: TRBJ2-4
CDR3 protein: CASSSQIRGLNIQYF
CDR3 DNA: TGTGCCAGCAGTTCCCAAATCAGGGGGCTGAACATTCAGTACTTC

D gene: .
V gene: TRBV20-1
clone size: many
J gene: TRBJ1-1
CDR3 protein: CSASGFGVWSGTEAFF
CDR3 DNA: TGCAGTGCTTCAGGGTTCGGCGTTTGGTCGGGCACTGAAGCTTTCTTT

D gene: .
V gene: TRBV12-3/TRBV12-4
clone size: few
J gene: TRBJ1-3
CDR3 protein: CASSSTAKYSGNTIYF
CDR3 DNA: TGTGCCAGCAGTTCGACAGCCAAGTACTCTGGAAACACCATATATTTT

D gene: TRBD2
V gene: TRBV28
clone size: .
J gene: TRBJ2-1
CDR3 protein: CASSLHQRGYNEQFF
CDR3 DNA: TGTGCCAGCAGTCTTCATCAGCGGGGCTACAATGAGCAGTTCTTC

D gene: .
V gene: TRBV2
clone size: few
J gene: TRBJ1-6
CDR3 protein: CASSEEVRSPLHF
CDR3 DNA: TGTGCCAGCAGTGAGGAGGTACGGTCACCCCTCCACTTT

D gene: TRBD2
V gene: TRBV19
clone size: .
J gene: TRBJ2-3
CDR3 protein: CASREIAGGTDTQYF
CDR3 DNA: TGTGCCAGTAGAGAAATAGCGGGGGGAACAGATACGCAGTATTTT

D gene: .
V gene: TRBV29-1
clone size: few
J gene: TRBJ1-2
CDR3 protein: CSVWGGEYGYTF
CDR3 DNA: TGCAGCGTTTGGGGGGGCGAGTATGGCTACACCTTC

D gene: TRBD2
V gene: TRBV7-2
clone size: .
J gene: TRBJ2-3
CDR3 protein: CASSTYSGGGTDTQYF
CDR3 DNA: TGTGCCAGCAGCACTTATAGCGGGGGTGGCACAGATACGCAGTATTTT

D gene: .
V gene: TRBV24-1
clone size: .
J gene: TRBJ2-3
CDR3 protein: CATTGGTSKDTQYF
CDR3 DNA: TGTGCCACCACTGGCGGGACGTCCAAGGATACGCAGTATTTT

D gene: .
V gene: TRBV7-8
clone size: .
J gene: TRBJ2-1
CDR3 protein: CASAGGPGGSNEQFF
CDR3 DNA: TGTGCCAGCGCCGGCGGACCTGGAGGCTCCAATGAGCAGTTCTTC

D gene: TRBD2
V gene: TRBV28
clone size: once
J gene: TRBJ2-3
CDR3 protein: CASTTPLASGASTDTQYF
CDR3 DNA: TGTGCCAGCACCACGCCGTTGGCTAGCGGGGCATCCACAGATACGCAGTATTTT

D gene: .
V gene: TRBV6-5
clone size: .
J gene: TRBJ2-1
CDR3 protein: CASSQVRGYNEQFF
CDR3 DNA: TGTGCCAGCAGTCAAGTAAGGGGTTACAATGAGCAGTTCTTC

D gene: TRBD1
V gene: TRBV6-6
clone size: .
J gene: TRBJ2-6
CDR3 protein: CASSSGTGGAGKVTAGANVLTF
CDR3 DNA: TGTGCCAGCAGCTCCGGGACAGGGGGCGCGGGGAAGGTAACGGCTGGGGCCAACGTCCTGACTTTC